This T cell receptor (beta chain) was recovered during a study of regulatory T cells in long-lasting Graves disease. Trimming took 10 bases from V and 6 from J, leaving 13 bases between them. Germline CDR1 is MNHNS and CDR2 is SASEGT. This CDR3 has 13 residues. The time point here: newly diagnosed GD, antithyroid drugs for less than 3 months. TCR sequences were obtained from RNA taken from PBMCs. CDR3 regions were amplified by Arm-PCR using iRepertoire HTBI primers to build TCR beta libraries. Each CDR3 protein gets one entry after TCRdb re-called the multiplex PCR reads with MiXCR. The data contain around 480,000 distinct CDR3 sequences, 16% of them singletons. These data also formed part of another study, on T cells in Graves' hyperthyroidism and ophthalmopathy.

This receptor was taken from a man aged 40-49 years with Graves disease. The chain combines TRBV6-1 with TRBJ1-6, with D tentatively TRBD1 (5 bases). The sequenced sample was peripheral blood mononuclear cells (PBMCs), obtained at new diagnosis, from a patient treated with antithyroid drugs. CDR3 amino acids: CATSGRSNSPLHF. CDR3 DNA: TGTGCCACATCGGGACGGAGTAATTCACCCCTCCACTTT.